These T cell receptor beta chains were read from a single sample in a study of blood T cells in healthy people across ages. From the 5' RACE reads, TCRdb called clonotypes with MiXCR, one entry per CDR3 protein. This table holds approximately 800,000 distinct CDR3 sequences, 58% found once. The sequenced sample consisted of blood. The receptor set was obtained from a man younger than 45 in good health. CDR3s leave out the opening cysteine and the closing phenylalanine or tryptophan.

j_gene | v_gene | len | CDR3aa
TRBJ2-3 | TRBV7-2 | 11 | ASSRQGADTQY
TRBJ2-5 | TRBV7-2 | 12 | ASSSRGGAETQY
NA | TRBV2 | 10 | ASSVRTGEQY
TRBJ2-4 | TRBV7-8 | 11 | ASSPLTKNIQY
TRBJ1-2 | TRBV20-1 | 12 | SALSEGTFYGYT
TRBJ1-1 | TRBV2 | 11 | ASGTGGYTEAF
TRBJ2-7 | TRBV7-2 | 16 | ASSAGTSGRTLSYEQY
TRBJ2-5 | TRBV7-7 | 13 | ASSLGTLDQETQY
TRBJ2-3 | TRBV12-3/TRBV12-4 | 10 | ASTRGVDTQY
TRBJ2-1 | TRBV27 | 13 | ASSLFGGGTNEQF
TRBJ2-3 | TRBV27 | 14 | ASSFVAARPPDTQY
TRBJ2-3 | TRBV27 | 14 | ASSLSRDVRTDTQY
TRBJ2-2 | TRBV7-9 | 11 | AVQPANTGELF
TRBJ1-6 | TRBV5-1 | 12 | ASSLESYNSPLH
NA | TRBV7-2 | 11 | ASRVRGVETQY
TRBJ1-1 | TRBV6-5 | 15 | ASSHSSKGGHNTEAF
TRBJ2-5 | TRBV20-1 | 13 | SASIRDRGTETQY
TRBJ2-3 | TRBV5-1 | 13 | ASTNAGLRTDTQY
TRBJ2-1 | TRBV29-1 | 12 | GVGPSSSYNEQF
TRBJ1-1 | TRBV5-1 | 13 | ASSPRPELFTETF
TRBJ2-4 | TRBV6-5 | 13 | ASSLGTSLGDIQY
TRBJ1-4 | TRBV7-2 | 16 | ASSFLPLGAGNNEKLF
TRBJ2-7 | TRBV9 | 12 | ASSLHDTSYEQY
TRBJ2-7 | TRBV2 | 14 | ASSSIPGQLPYEQY
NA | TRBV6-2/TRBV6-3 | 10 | ASSYGVSEQY
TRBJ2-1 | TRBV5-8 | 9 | ASRWNSVQF
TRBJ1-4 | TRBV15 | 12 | ATSSLQGDEKLF
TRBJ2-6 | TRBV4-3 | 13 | ASSQGYPGANVLT
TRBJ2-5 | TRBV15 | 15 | ATSRPRNRAGQETQY
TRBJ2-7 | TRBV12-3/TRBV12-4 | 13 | ASSFSPSGIYEQY
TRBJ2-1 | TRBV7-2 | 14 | ASSLAGGLSRNEQF
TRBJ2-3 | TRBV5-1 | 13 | ASSLITGSTDTQY
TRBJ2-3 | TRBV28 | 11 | ASARTGQDTQY
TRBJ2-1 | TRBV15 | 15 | ATSRKILAGGYNEQF
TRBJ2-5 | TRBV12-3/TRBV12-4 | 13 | ASSHTGGGEETQY
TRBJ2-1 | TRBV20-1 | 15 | SASSASTSGSWGEQF
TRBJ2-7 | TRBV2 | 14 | ASSESGTGNSYEQY
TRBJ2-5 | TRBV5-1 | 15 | ASSLWTSGERLETQY
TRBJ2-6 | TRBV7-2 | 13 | ASSPSVSGANVLT
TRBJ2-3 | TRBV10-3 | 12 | AVTGSNGTDTQY
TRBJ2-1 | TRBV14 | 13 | ASSQRTGGPPWRF
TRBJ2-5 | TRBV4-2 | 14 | ASSQPTGQAVREQY
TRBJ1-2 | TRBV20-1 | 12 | SAGSAPPSYGYT
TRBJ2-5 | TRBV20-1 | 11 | SVRDLYQETQY
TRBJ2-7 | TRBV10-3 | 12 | AISASGVGNEQY
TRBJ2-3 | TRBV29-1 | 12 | SVGNRRSGDTQY
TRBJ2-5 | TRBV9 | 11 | AGSVVGQETQY
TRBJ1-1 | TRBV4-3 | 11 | ASSQGVLRGAF
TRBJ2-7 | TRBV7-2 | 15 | ASSLEVPGLALGEQY
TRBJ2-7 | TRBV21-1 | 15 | ASSKRRAFWQPYEQY
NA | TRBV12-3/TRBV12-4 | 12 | ASRERQPRNIQY
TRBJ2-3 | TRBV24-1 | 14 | ATSDQSGRADDTQY
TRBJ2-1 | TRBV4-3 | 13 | ASSQGTAGTSQQF
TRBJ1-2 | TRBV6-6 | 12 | ASSYSNQIYGYT